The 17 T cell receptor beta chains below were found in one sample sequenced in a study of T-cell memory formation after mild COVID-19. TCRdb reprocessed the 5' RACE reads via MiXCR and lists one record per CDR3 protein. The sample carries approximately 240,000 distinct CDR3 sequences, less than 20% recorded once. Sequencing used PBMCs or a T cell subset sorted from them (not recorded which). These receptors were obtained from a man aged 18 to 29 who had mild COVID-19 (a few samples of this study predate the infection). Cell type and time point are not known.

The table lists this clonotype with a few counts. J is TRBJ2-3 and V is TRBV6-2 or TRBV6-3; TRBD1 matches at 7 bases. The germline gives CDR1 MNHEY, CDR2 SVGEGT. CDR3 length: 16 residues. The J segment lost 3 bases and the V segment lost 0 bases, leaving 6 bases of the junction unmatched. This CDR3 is CASSYSEGGMTDTQYF. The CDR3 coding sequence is TGTGCCAGCAGTTACTCGGAAGGGGGCATGACAGATACGCAGTATTTT.

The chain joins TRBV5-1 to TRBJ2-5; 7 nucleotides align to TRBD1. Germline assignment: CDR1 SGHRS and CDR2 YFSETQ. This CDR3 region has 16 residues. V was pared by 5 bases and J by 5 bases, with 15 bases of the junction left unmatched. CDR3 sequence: CASRRLDRQVMETQYF. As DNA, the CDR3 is TGCGCCAGCAGGCGTCTGGACAGGCAGGTTATGGAGACCCAGTACTTC.

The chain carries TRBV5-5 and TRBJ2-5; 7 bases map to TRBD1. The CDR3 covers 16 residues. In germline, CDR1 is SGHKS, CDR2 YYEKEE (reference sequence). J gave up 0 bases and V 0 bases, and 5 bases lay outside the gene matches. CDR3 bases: TGTGCCAGCAGCTTGGATCCGGACAGGTACCAAGAGACCCAGTACTTC. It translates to CASSLDPDRYQETQYF. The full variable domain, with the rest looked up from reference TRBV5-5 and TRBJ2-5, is DAGVTQSPTHLIKTRGQQVTLRCSPISGHKSVSWYQQVLGQGPQFIFQYYEKEERGRGNFPDRFSARQFPNYSSELNVNALLLGDSALYLCASSLDPDRYQETQYFGPGTRLLVL.

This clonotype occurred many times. The CDR3: CASSQDRGASQPQHF. The CDR3 coding sequence is TGCGCCAGCAGCCAAGATAGGGGGGCGTCTCAGCCCCAGCATTTT. The chain employs TRBV4-3 and TRBJ1-5, with D perhaps matching TRBD1 (6 bases). There are 15 residues in the CDR3. V was clipped by 0 bases and J by 6 bases, with 12 bases between them. CDR1 and CDR2 (germline): LGHNA, YSLEER.

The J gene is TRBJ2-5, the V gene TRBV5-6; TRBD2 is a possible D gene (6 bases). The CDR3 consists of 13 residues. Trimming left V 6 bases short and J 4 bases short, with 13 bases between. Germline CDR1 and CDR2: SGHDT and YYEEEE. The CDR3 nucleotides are TGTGCCAGCAACCGGGACTTAGGAGAGACCCAGTACTTC. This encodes CASNRDLGETQYF. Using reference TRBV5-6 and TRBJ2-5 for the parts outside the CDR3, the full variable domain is DAGVTQSPTHLIKTRGQQVTLRCSPKSGHDTVSWYQQALGQGPQFIFQYYEEEERQRGNFPDRFSGHQFPNYSSELNVNALLLGDSALYLCASNRDLGETQYFGPGTRLLVL.

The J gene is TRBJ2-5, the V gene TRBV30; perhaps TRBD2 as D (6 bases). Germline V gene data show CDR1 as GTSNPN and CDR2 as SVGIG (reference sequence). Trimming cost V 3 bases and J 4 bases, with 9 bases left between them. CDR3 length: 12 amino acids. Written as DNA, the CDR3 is TGTGCCTGGAGGCGGGAAGTAGAGACCCAGTACTTC. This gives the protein CAWRREVETQYF.

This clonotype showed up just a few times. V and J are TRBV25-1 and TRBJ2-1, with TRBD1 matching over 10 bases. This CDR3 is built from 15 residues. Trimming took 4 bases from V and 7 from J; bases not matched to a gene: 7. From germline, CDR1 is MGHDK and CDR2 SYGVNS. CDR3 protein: CASSVDRGGLNEQFF. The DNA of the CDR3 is TGTGCCAGCAGTGTGGACAGGGGGGGGCTGAATGAGCAGTTCTTC. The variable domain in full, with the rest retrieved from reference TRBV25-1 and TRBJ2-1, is EADIYQTPRYLVIGTGKKITLECSQTMGHDKMYWYQQDPGMELHLIHYSYGVNSTEKGDLSSESTVSRIRTEHFPLTLESARPSHTSQYLCASSVDRGGLNEQFFGPGTRLTVL.

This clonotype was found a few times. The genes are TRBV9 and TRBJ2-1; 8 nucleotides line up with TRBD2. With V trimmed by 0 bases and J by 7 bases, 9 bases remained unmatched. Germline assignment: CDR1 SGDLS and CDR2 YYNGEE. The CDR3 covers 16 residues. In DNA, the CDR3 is TGTGCCAGCAGCGTAGCTATCCGGGGGGGCCGGAATGAGCAGTTCTTC. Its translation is CASSVAIRGGRNEQFF.

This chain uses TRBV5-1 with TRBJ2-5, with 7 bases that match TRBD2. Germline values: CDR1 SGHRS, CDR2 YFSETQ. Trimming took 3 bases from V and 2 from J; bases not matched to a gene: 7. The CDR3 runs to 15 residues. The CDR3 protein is CASSSQMGGQETQYF. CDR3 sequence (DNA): TGCGCCAGCAGCTCACAGATGGGAGGGCAAGAGACCCAGTACTTC.

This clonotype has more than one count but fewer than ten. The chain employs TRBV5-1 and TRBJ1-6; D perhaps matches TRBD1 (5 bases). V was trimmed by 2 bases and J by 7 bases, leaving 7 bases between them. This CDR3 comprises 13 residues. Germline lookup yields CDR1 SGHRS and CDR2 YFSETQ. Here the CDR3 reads CASSFTGNSPLHF. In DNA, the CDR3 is TGCGCCAGCAGCTTCACAGGCAATTCACCCCTCCACTTT.

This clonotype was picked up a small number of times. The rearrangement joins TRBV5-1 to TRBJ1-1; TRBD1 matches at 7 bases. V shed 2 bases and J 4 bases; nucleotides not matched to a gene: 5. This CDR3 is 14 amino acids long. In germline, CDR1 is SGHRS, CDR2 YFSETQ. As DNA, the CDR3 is TGCGCCAGCAGCTTTACAGGGGCTATCACTGAAGCTTTCTTT. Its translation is CASSFTGAITEAFF.

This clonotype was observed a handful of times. This CDR3 reads CASTDLRGWETQYF. CDR3 nucleotides: TGTGCCAGCACCGACCTACGGGGTTGGGAGACCCAGTACTTC. This chain connects TRBV11-2 to TRBJ2-5, with a weak D call TRBD2 (5 bases). This CDR3 contains 14 residues. Trimming cost V 7 bases and J 5 bases, with 17 bases left between them. Germline V CDR1 and CDR2: SGHAT, FQNNGV.

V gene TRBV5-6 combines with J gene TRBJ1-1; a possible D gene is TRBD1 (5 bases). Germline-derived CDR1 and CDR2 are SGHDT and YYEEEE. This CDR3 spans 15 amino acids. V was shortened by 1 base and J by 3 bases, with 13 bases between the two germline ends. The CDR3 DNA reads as TGTGCCAGCAGCTTGTACCGGGGCTGGGACACTGAAGCTTTCTTT. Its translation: CASSLYRGWDTEAFF.

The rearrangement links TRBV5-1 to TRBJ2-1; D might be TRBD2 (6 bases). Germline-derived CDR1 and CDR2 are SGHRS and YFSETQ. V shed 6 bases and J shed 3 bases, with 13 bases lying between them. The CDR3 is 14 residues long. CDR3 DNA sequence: TGCGCCAGCACCCCAGGGACTGTCTACAATGAGCAGTTCTTC. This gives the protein CASTPGTVYNEQFF.

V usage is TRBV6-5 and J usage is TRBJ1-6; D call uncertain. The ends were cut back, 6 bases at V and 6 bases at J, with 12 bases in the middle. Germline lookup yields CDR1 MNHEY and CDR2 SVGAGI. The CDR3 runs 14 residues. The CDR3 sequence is CASRLPRLNSPLHF. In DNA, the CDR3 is TGTGCCAGCAGGTTGCCCAGACTTAATTCACCCCTCCACTTT.

The CDR3 nucleotides are TGTGCCAGCAGCCGGCAGCCTCCCGGGGAGCTGTTTTTT. Translation gives CASSRQPPGELFF. The chain couples TRBV7-9 to TRBJ2-2; no firm D call. The CDR3 runs to 13 residues. Trimming took off 5 bases at V and 6 bases at J, with 10 bases between the two ends. The germline V gene encodes CDR1 SEHNR and CDR2 FQNEAQ (reference sequence).

The CDR3 coding sequence is TGTGCCAGCAGCGTAGGTCCCTCCTCCACAGATACGCAGTATTTT. Protein: CASSVGPSSTDTQYF. V usage is TRBV9 and J usage is TRBJ2-3; D is uncertain. Trimming took 0 bases from V and 2 from J, leaving 10 bases between them. The CDR3 is 15 amino acids. Germline V gene sequence: CDR1 SGDLS, CDR2 YYNGEE. Together with reference TRBV9 and TRBJ2-3, the CDR3 gives the full variable domain: DSGVTQTPKHLITATGQRVTLRCSPRSGDLSVYWYQQSLDQGLQFLIQYYNGEERAKGNILERFSAQQFPDLHSELNLSSLELGDSALYFCASSVGPSSTDTQYFGPGTRLTVL.